The 17 T cell receptor beta chains presented below share a single source sample, sequenced in a study of blood T cell repertoires in COVID-19. TCRdb's table, derived via immunoSEQ multiplex PCR, lists solely in-frame clones and lacks some. The repertoire has tens of thousands of clones, over 65% of them found once; the top ten carry 10% to 12%. The sample comprised peripheral blood. The receptors were gathered from a human donor in a cohort sampled during active COVID-19.

The chain recombines TRBV28 with TRBJ1-4; D is possibly TRBD1 (6 bases). Trimming cost V 6 bases and J 8 bases, with 19 bases left between them. Germline loops: CDR1 MDHEN, CDR2 SYDVKM. The CDR3 is made up of 15 amino acids. For the CDR3, the DNA is TGTGCCAGCAGCCGGGACATCGGATCGGGGGAAAAACTGTTTTTT. Translating gives CASSRDIGSGEKLFF.

This clone was observed a few times. This rearrangement joins TRBV4-1 to TRBJ1-4; the D gene is possibly TRBD1 (5 bases). This CDR3 has 15 amino acids. The germline V gene has CDR1 MGHRA and CDR2 YSYEKL. Trimming shortened V by 3 bases and J by 7 bases, and 15 bases separated the two germline ends. The CDR3 is CASSQPLGVVEKLFF. The CDR3 region has the DNA TGCGCCAGCAGCCAGCCTTTAGGGGTGGTTGAAAAACTGTTTTTT.

The V and J genes are TRBV30 and TRBJ1-5; 8 bases agree with TRBD1. The germline V gene has CDR1 GTSNPN and CDR2 SVGIG (reference sequence). Trimming at V came to 5 bases and at J to 4 bases, leaving 1 base not matched to a gene. The length of the CDR3 is 12 residues. CDR3 sequence reads: CAWGQGNQPQHF. The CDR3 DNA sequence: TGTGCCTGGGGACAGGGAAATCAGCCCCAGCATTTT.

The rearrangement joins TRBV18 to TRBJ1-1; maybe TRBD1 (6 bases). Germline V gene data show CDR1 as KGHSH and CDR2 as LQKENI. Between the trimmed V and J ends, which lost 5 bases and 1 base, there was a span of 11 bases. The CDR3 runs 14 residues. The CDR3 loop is CASSTDRKNTEAFF. CDR3 bases: TGTGCCAGCTCAACGGACAGAAAGAACACTGAAGCTTTCTTT.

The gene calls are TRBV6-5 and TRBJ1-2, with TRBD1 matching 7 bases. The CDR3 sequence is 15 residues long. Germline-derived CDR1 and CDR2 are MNHEY and SVGAGI. V gave up 0 bases and J gave up 3 bases; unmatched junction bases: 4. CDR3 in DNA: TGTGCCAGCAGTTACTCGTCTGGGACAGACTATGGCTACACCTTC. Encoded protein: CASSYSSGTDYGYTF.

The chain carries TRBV18 and TRBJ1-1; 8 positions match TRBD1. The V segment lost 6 bases and the J segment 1 base; nucleotides outside the gene matches: 10. Germline-derived CDR1 and CDR2 are KGHSH and LQKENI. CDR3 length: 16 amino acids. The CDR3: CASSSSLDRANTEAFF. CDR3 bases: TGTGCCAGCTCGTCTTCGTTGGACAGGGCGAACACTGAAGCTTTCTTT.

This clone was recorded once. The V call is TRBV7-8, the J call TRBJ2-1, with 7 nucleotides matching TRBD1. Trimming cost V 1 base and J 6 bases; bases outside gene matches: 15. Germline CDR1 is SGHVS and CDR2 is FQNEAQ. The length of the CDR3 is 18 residues. CDR3 DNA: TGTGCCAGCAGCTTAGTAAGAGCAACCAGGGGGACCCTCAATGAGCAGTTCTTC. Translating it yields CASSLVRATRGTLNEQFF. The whole variable domain, filled in from reference TRBV7-8 and TRBJ2-1, reads GAGVSQSPRYKVAKRGQDVALRCDPISGHVSLFWYQQALGQGPEFLTYFQNEAQLDKSGLPSDRFFAERPEGSVSTLKIQRTQQEDSAVYLCASSLVRATRGTLNEQFFGPGTRLTVL.

This clone occurred a few times. V gene TRBV5-1 combines with J gene TRBJ1-2, with 10 bases aligning to TRBD1. V gave up 4 bases and J gave up 3 bases; unmatched junction bases: 3. The CDR3 has 14 amino acids. The germline gives CDR1 SGHRS, CDR2 YFSETQ. This CDR3 is CASSQDRGYYGYTF. DNA of the CDR3: TGCGCCAGCAGCCAGGACAGGGGGTACTATGGCTACACCTTC.

The chain employs TRBV2 and TRBJ2-1; D gene ambiguous. Trimming left V 3 bases short and J 0 bases short, with 9 bases between. The CDR3 covers 15 residues. Germline V gene lookup returns CDR1 SNHLY and CDR2 FYNNEI. CDR3: CASSETASSYNEQFF. As DNA, the CDR3 is TGTGCCAGCAGTGAGACTGCCAGCTCCTACAATGAGCAGTTCTTC.

V usage is TRBV3-1 (or the pseudogene TRBV3-2) and J usage is TRBJ2-3, with a tentative D call TRBD2 (5 bases). The germline V gene has CDR1 LGHDT and CDR2 YNNKEL (reference sequence). The CDR3 has 16 amino acids. Trimming cost V 1 base and J 6 bases, with 17 bases left between them. The CDR3 bases are TGTGCCAGCAGCCAAGGGATTAGTCCGGGATCGGATACGCAGTATTTT. Its protein is CASSQGISPGSDTQYF.

This clone was seen more than once but under ten times. V and J are TRBV6-2 or TRBV6-3 and TRBJ1-5; D is undetermined. This CDR3 has 14 residues. Trimming left V 6 bases short and J 0 bases short, with 9 bases between. CDR1 and CDR2 from the germline V gene are MNHEY and SVGEGT. The CDR3 DNA follows: TGTGCCAGCAGCAAAACGGTTAGCAATCAGCCCCAGCATTTT. It is translated as CASSKTVSNQPQHF.

The chain couples TRBV30 to TRBJ1-6; no clear D. Germline CDR1 is GTSNPN and CDR2 is SVGIG (reference sequence). The CDR3 is 12 residues long. Deletions cut 2 bases from V and 6 bases from J, with 5 bases between. CDR3: CAWSWANSPLHF. CDR3 in DNA: TGTGCCTGGAGTTGGGCTAATTCACCCCTCCACTTT.

This chain's CDR3 is CASSQELQGTNSPLHF. CDR3 bases: TGTGCCAGCAGCCAAGAACTTCAGGGTACGAATTCACCCCTCCACTTT. The chain carries TRBV4-2 and TRBJ1-6; D possibly corresponds to TRBD1 (5 bases). This CDR3 spans 16 amino acids. Looked up from germline, CDR1 is LGHNA and CDR2 is YNFKEQ. The germline V and J ends were trimmed by 0 bases and 7 bases, with 13 bases remaining between them.

V gene TRBV3-1 (or the pseudogene TRBV3-2) combines with J gene TRBJ2-7, with D unresolved. Germline CDR1 and CDR2: LGHDT and YNNKEL (reference sequence). The CDR3 contains 15 residues. With 2 bases removed from V and 2 bases from J, the gap between germline ends came to 13 bases. The CDR3 is CASSQSPVVAYEQYF. Written as DNA, the CDR3 is TGTGCCAGCAGCCAAAGCCCGGTGGTTGCCTACGAGCAGTACTTC.

This clone was counted between two and nine times. The chain carries TRBV7-2 and TRBJ1-2; TRBD1 matches at 10 bases. V shed 5 bases, J shed 8 bases, and the junction held 5 bases outside the gene matches. Germline V CDR1 and CDR2: SGHTA, FQGNSA. The CDR3 has 13 residues. Here the CDR3 reads CASSPGTGVGYTF. The CDR3 coding sequence is TGTGCCAGCAGCCCTGGGACAGGGGTGGGCTACACCTTC.

The chain links TRBV7-8 to TRBJ1-2; the match to TRBD1 covers 8 bases. V lost 0 bases, J lost 8 bases, and 14 bases stayed unmatched. Germline V gives CDR1 SGHVS, CDR2 FQNEAQ. This CDR3 has 17 residues. In DNA form, the CDR3 reads TGTGCCAGCAGCTTAGCGAGACAGGGGTCGAGCTCAGGGGGCTACACCTTC. It yields the protein CASSLARQGSSSGGYTF.

This chain uses TRBV5-1 with TRBJ2-1; no firm D call. Germline V gene data show CDR1 as SGHRS and CDR2 as YFSETQ. Trimming cost V 0 bases and J 6 bases, with 7 bases left between them. This CDR3 has 13 residues. The CDR3 sequence is CASSLEQPNEQFF. Written as DNA, the CDR3 is TGCGCCAGCAGCTTGGAACAGCCCAATGAGCAGTTCTTC. The complete variable domain, with remaining parts taken from reference TRBV5-1 and TRBJ2-1, reads KAGVTQTPRYLIKTRGQQVTLSCSPISGHRSVSWYQQTPGQGLQFLFEYFSETQRNKGNFPGRFSGRQFSNSRSEMNVSTLELGDSALYLCASSLEQPNEQFFGPGTRLTVL.